The 17 T cell receptor beta chains below come from one sample, sequenced in a study of blood T cell repertoires in COVID-19. Assay used: immunoSEQ multiplex PCR; TCRdb lists only in-frame clones, some missing. This sample has about 200,000 clones; 80% to 90% occur once, and the top ten carry around 8.4%. Sequenced sample: PBMCs or T cells enriched from blood (not recorded which). These receptors were obtained from a woman younger than 35 who had recovered from COVID-19.

In this sample, this clone turned up once. The chain has TRBV15 and TRBJ2-3; D may be TRBD2 (6 bases). CDR1 LNHNV and CDR2 YYDKDF come from the germline V gene (reference sequence). Trimming removed 5 bases from V and 3 bases from J, with 15 bases in between. There are 15 residues in the CDR3. This chain's CDR3 is CATSPVRRETDTQYF. In DNA, the CDR3 is TGTGCCACCAGCCCAGTTCGGAGGGAGACAGATACGCAGTATTTT.

The genes are TRBV7-3 and TRBJ1-1; D gene uncertain. Looked up from germline, CDR1 is SGHTA and CDR2 is FQGTGA. CDR3 length: 13 amino acids. Deletions cut 5 bases from V and 3 bases from J, with 10 bases between. The CDR3 region is CASSRRADTEAFF. In DNA, the CDR3 is TGTGCCAGCAGCCGGCGGGCGGACACTGAAGCTTTCTTT.

The CDR3 sequence: CASSHKLKGQGNDGYTF. The DNA for the CDR3 is TGCGCCAGCAGCCATAAACTAAAGGGACAGGGAAATGACGGCTACACCTTC. The V gene is TRBV4-1, the J gene TRBJ1-2; 9 bases line up with TRBD1. This CDR3 spans 17 amino acids. Per germline, CDR1 MGHRA and CDR2 YSYEKL. V shed 3 bases, J shed 8 bases, and the junction held 16 bases outside the gene matches.

The count of this clone is one. The chain joins TRBV11-3 to TRBJ2-1, with 10 bases lining up with TRBD2. There are 17 residues in the CDR3. The germline gives CDR1 SGHNT, CDR2 YENEEA. Trimming cost V 1 base and J 10 bases; bases outside gene matches: 13. This CDR3 is CASSLALGLAGVREQFF. CDR3 DNA sequence: TGTGCCAGCAGCTTAGCCCTGGGGCTAGCGGGGGTTCGAGAGCAGTTCTTC.

V and J are TRBV19 and TRBJ1-1; D unresolved. V lost 6 bases to trimming and J lost 3 bases, with 8 bases between them. The CDR3 has 12 residues. CDR1 is LNHDA, CDR2 SQIVND, per germline (reference sequence). The CDR3 DNA sequence: TGTGCCAGTAGCGCCGGTTACACTGAAGCTTTCTTT. Its protein is CASSAGYTEAFF.

The CDR3: CASSQRQGGEQYF. The CDR3 bases are TGTGCCAGCAGCCAGCGACAGGGGGGAGAGCAGTACTTC. The rearrangement links TRBV3-1 (or the pseudogene TRBV3-2) to TRBJ2-7; 9 bases map to TRBD1. Per the germline V gene, CDR1 is LGHDT and CDR2 is YNNKEL (reference sequence). V lost 3 bases to trimming and J lost 7 bases; unmatched junction nucleotides: 4. This CDR3 is built from 13 residues.

V usage is TRBV19 and J usage is TRBJ1-5; possibly TRBD1 for D (5 bases). V was shortened by 3 bases and J by 5 bases, with 8 bases between the two germline ends. The CDR3 is made up of 13 amino acids. The germline gives CDR1 LNHDA, CDR2 SQIVND (reference sequence). In DNA form, the CDR3 reads TGTGCCAGTAGTATTGACAGAGATCAGCCCCAGCATTTT. As protein: CASSIDRDQPQHF.

This clone was seen more than once but under ten times. The chain joins TRBV6-4 to TRBJ2-3; TRBD2 aligns across 13 bases. The germline CDR1 and CDR2 sequences are MRHNA and SNTAGT. J gave up 1 base and V 0 bases, and 1 base lay outside the gene matches. The CDR3 has 17 amino acids. The CDR3 DNA reads as TGTGCCAGCAGTGACTCTACTAGCGGGGGGGGCACAGATACGCAGTATTTT. Protein sequence: CASSDSTSGGGTDTQYF.

This chain links TRBV9 with TRBJ2-2; D gene unclear. Trimming took 3 bases from V and 3 from J, leaving 24 bases between them. This CDR3 contains 19 residues. Germline CDR1 reads SGDLS; CDR2 reads YYNGEE. CDR3 DNA sequence: TGTGCCAGCAGCGACGAGGTTACACCCAAATCCACCTACACCGGGGAGCTGTTTTTT. The encoded protein is CASSDEVTPKSTYTGELFF. The whole variable domain, remainder taken from reference TRBV9 and TRBJ2-2, is DSGVTQTPKHLITATGQRVTLRCSPRSGDLSVYWYQQSLDQGLQFLIQYYNGEERAKGNILERFSAQQFPDLHSELNLSSLELGDSALYFCASSDEVTPKSTYTGELFFGEGSRLTVL.

CDR3 residues: CASSIRSGYNEQFF. The CDR3 DNA follows: TGTGCCAGTAGTATTCGTTCCGGGTACAATGAGCAGTTCTTC. This sequence joins TRBV19 and TRBJ2-1; D gene uncertain. Per germline, CDR1 LNHDA and CDR2 SQIVND (reference sequence). The CDR3 consists of 14 residues. Trimming removed 3 bases from V and 4 bases from J, with 10 bases in between.

This chain joins TRBV5-1 and TRBJ1-4; D gene unclear. The V end was cut by 4 bases, the J end by 7 bases, with 17 bases between. The CDR3 sequence is 15 residues long. The germline CDR1 and CDR2 sequences are SGHRS and YFSETQ. The CDR3 is CASSPLEAGSEKLFF. CDR3 in DNA: TGCGCCAGCAGCCCGTTGGAAGCGGGGAGTGAAAAACTGTTTTTT.

V is TRBV28 and J is TRBJ1-2; D uncertain. Germline assignment: CDR1 MDHEN and CDR2 SYDVKM. Trimming pared 7 bases from V and 0 bases from J, leaving 15 bases between. The CDR3 sequence is 15 residues long. The CDR3 bases are TGTGCCAGCAACACGAAACACCCTCCTAACTATGGCTACACCTTC. As protein: CASNTKHPPNYGYTF.

The gene calls are TRBV7-9 and TRBJ1-5; D is perhaps TRBD1 (6 bases). Per germline, CDR1 SEHNR and CDR2 FQNEAQ (reference sequence). V was clipped by 0 bases and J by 1 base, with 7 bases between them. The CDR3 loop spans 15 amino acids. CDR3 sequence (DNA): TGTGCCAGCAGCTTAGCCGACAGGAGCAATCAGCCCCAGCATTTT. It is translated as CASSLADRSNQPQHF. Full variable domain (outside the CDR3, taken from reference TRBV7-9 and TRBJ1-5): DTGVSQNPRHKITKRGQNVTFRCDPISEHNRLYWYRQTLGQGPEFLTYFQNEAQLEKSRLLSDRFSAERPKGSFSTLEIQRTEQGDSAMYLCASSLADRSNQPQHFGDGTRLSIL.

The chain recombines TRBV4-1 with TRBJ2-7; the D is unclear. Trimming left V 3 bases short and J 2 bases short, with 14 bases between. The CDR3 is made up of 15 amino acids. In germline, CDR1 is MGHRA, CDR2 YSYEKL. Here the CDR3 DNA reads TGCGCCAGCAGCCACCGTATGGCGGCAACCTACGAGCAGTACTTC. It encodes CASSHRMAATYEQYF.

The V call is TRBV12-3 or TRBV12-4, the J call TRBJ1-1, with TRBD1 as a possible D gene (6 bases). V was pared by 6 bases and J by 9 bases, with 17 bases between. The CDR3 runs 13 residues. The CDR3 region has the DNA TGTGCCAGCAGATCTAACACGGACAGTAAAGCTTTCTTT. This sequence encodes CASRSNTDSKAFF.

This clone was detected once. The chain employs TRBV5-1 and TRBJ1-2; no firm D call. Germline V gene lookup returns CDR1 SGHRS and CDR2 YFSETQ. V shed 0 bases and J shed 0 bases, with 3 bases lying between them. The CDR3 runs 13 residues. DNA for the CDR3: TGCGCCAGCAGCTTGGACACTAACTATGGCTACACCTTC. Protein sequence: CASSLDTNYGYTF.

This chain joins TRBV7-3 and TRBJ1-1; D gene ambiguous. The V gene's germline CDR1 is SGHTA and CDR2 FQGTGA. V was trimmed by 2 bases and J by 7 bases, leaving 11 bases between them. The CDR3 has 13 amino acids. The CDR3 sequence is CASSLGPQDEAFF. The DNA for the CDR3 is TGTGCCAGCAGCTTAGGGCCGCAGGATGAAGCTTTCTTT.